Presented here are 25 T cell receptor beta chains from one specimen sequenced in a study of neoadjuvant nivolumab and ipilimumab in lung cancer. Clones were sequenced by immunoSEQ multiplex PCR, and TCRdb holds only the in-frame ones, with some missing. In the table there are fewer than 40,000 clones, less than 95% of which are singletons. Sequencing used peripheral blood, obtained after neoadjuvant nivolumab, alone or with ipilimumab, at or shortly before surgery. Every receptor here comes from an adult with non-small cell lung cancer.

The V call is TRBV10-3, the J call TRBJ1-4; D is uncertain. The germline CDR1 and CDR2 sequences are ENHRY and SYGVKD. The ends were cut back, 3 bases at V and 8 bases at J, with 19 bases in the middle. The CDR3 runs 16 residues. The CDR3 sequence is CAISEAAEPGGEKLFF. The CDR3 DNA reads TGTGCCATCAGTGAAGCGGCCGAGCCAGGAGGGGAAAAACTGTTTTTT.

V gene TRBV6-1 combines with J gene TRBJ2-7; D could derive from TRBD1 or TRBD2 (5 bases each). The CDR3 sequence is 15 residues long. CDR1 is MNHNS, CDR2 SASEGT, per germline. V was trimmed by 1 base and J by 4 bases, leaving 14 bases between them. In DNA form, the CDR3 reads TGTGCCAGCAGTGAAGAAACCACAGGCGGGTACGAGCAGTACTTC. Translated, it gives CASSEETTGGYEQYF.

The chain carries TRBV9 and TRBJ1-1; no reliable D call. This CDR3 comprises 15 residues. Deletions cut 2 bases from V and 3 bases from J, with 14 bases between. The germline gives CDR1 SGDLS, CDR2 YYNGEE. The chain's CDR3 is CASSVQRGLDTEAFF. The CDR3 coding sequence is TGTGCCAGCAGCGTTCAACGTGGACTGGACACTGAAGCTTTCTTT.

This clone appeared once. The J gene is TRBJ2-2, the V gene TRBV2; perhaps TRBD2 as D (6 bases). Germline CDR1 SNHLY, CDR2 FYNNEI. V lost 6 bases to trimming and J lost 7 bases, with 12 bases between them. CDR3 length: 13 residues. CDR3 coding DNA: TGTGCCAGCAGGGCCAGGGAGGACGGGGAGCTGTTTTTT. Protein sequence: CASRAREDGELFF.

This clone was observed once. CDR3 bases: TGTGCCAGCAGTGCCGGGGGGCATCAGCCCCAGCATTTT. This encodes CASSAGGHQPQHF. This chain connects TRBV6-4 to TRBJ1-5; perhaps TRBD1 as D (6 bases). The V gene's germline CDR1 is MRHNA and CDR2 SNTAGT. The CDR3 consists of 13 residues. V was trimmed by 4 bases and J by 5 bases, leaving 9 bases between them.

A word on this clone: A junction boundary mismatches the germline segment, possibly from a read error. This chain links TRBV7-3 with TRBJ2-7, with 10 bases that match TRBD1. The germline gives CDR1 SGHTA, CDR2 FQGTGA. The length of the CDR3 is 17 residues. CDR3 bases: TGTGCCAGCACCTTATCCGTGCCCCGGGACAGGGGCTACGAGCAGTACTTC. Translated, it gives CASTLSVPRDRGYEQYF.

V usage is TRBV7-9 and J usage is TRBJ2-5, with D perhaps given as TRBD1 or TRBD2 (6 bases each). Trimming stripped 4 bases from V and 0 bases from J, with 12 bases between. The CDR3 runs 15 residues. Looked up from germline, CDR1 is SEHNR and CDR2 is FQNEAQ (reference sequence). The DNA for the CDR3 is TGTGCCAGCAGCTCGACAGGAGGGTACCAAGAGACCCAGTACTTC. This codes for CASSSTGGYQETQYF. The variable domain in full, with the rest retrieved from reference TRBV7-9 and TRBJ2-5, is DTGVSQNPRHKITKRGQNVTFRCDPISEHNRLYWYRQTLGQGPEFLTYFQNEAQLEKSRLLSDRFSAERPKGSFSTLEIQRTEQGDSAMYLCASSSTGGYQETQYFGPGTRLLVL.

V gene TRBV10-3 combines with J gene TRBJ1-2; unclear D gene. Germline assignment: CDR1 ENHRY and CDR2 SYGVKD. CDR3 size: 13 residues. V gave up 2 bases and J gave up 6 bases, with 10 bases separating them. CDR3 loop: CAISELGSDGYTF. The DNA for the CDR3 is TGTGCCATCAGTGAGCTAGGGAGTGATGGCTACACCTTC.

The V and J genes are TRBV5-1 and TRBJ1-1; TRBD1 might be the D (6 bases). V was trimmed by 4 bases and J by 0 bases, leaving 13 bases between them. This CDR3 region has 15 residues. CDR1 is SGHRS and CDR2 is YFSETQ in the germline V gene. CDR3 sequence reads: CASSMGAGVNTEAFF. The DNA of the CDR3 is TGCGCCAGCAGCATGGGGGCAGGAGTGAACACTGAAGCTTTCTTT.

This clone has just a few counts. The chain uses TRBV5-4 and TRBJ2-5; D could derive from TRBD1 or TRBD2 (6 bases each). Trimming left V 0 bases short and J 5 bases short, with 14 bases between. The CDR3 spans 15 residues. Per germline, CDR1 SGHNT and CDR2 YYREEE (reference sequence). For the CDR3, the DNA is TGTGCCAGCAGCTTGGCTGGTAGGGGGGTTGAGACCCAGTACTTC. Its translation is CASSLAGRGVETQYF.

The V gene is TRBV7-8, the J gene TRBJ2-3; TRBD1 matches 7 bases. V shed 6 bases and J 10 bases; nucleotides not matched to a gene: 13. CDR3 length: 14 amino acids. From germline, CDR1 is SGHVS and CDR2 FQNEAQ. CDR3 residues: CASRTGTEISAQYF. In nucleotides, the CDR3 is TGTGCCAGCAGGACCGGGACAGAAATTTCAGCGCAGTATTTT.

This CDR3 is CASSVDRVGNNEQFF. The DNA for the CDR3 is TGCGCCAGCAGCGTGGACAGGGTAGGCAACAATGAGCAGTTCTTC. The J gene is TRBJ2-1, the V gene TRBV5-1; 8 bases map to TRBD1. J gave up 5 bases and V 4 bases, and 8 bases lay outside the gene matches. Germline CDR1 and CDR2: SGHRS and YFSETQ. This CDR3 region has 15 residues.

This chain joins TRBV2 and TRBJ1-4; 7 bases align to TRBD1. The CDR3 sequence is 14 residues long. The germline CDR1 and CDR2 sequences are SNHLY and FYNNEI. V gave up 2 bases and J gave up 8 bases; unmatched junction bases: 5. The CDR3 loop reads CASSETGVEEKLFF. The DNA of the CDR3 is TGTGCCAGCAGTGAAACAGGGGTTGAAGAAAAACTGTTTTTT.

J is TRBJ1-1 and V is TRBV5-1, with a possible D match to TRBD1 (5 bases). Germline CDR1 reads SGHRS; CDR2 reads YFSETQ. V was pared by 0 bases and J by 7 bases, with 13 bases between. This CDR3 has 14 residues. The CDR3 reads CASSLEQGIGEAFF. The CDR3 coding sequence is TGCGCCAGCAGCTTGGAGCAGGGAATAGGTGAAGCTTTCTTT.

The J gene is TRBJ2-3, the V gene TRBV6-4, with a tentative D call TRBD2 (7 bases). The ends were cut back, 0 bases at V and 0 bases at J, with 19 bases in the middle. The CDR3 runs 19 residues. Germline CDR1 and CDR2: MRHNA and SNTAGT. The CDR3 loop is CASSDSIMGGGSSTDTQYF. DNA of the CDR3: TGTGCCAGCAGTGACTCAATCATGGGCGGGGGCTCTAGCACAGATACGCAGTATTTT.

J is TRBJ1-6 and V is TRBV5-1; 7 bases line up with TRBD1. The J segment lost 6 bases and the V segment lost 0 bases, leaving 3 bases of the junction unmatched. CDR1 is SGHRS, CDR2 YFSETQ, per germline. The CDR3 length is 15 residues. The CDR3, as DNA: TGCGCCAGCAGCTTGGACAGGGGCTCTAATTCACCCCTCCACTTT. This sequence encodes CASSLDRGSNSPLHF.

The rearrangement links TRBV6-1 to TRBJ1-4, with TRBD1 identical over 9 bases. With 1 base clipped from V and 7 bases from J, the junction kept 4 bases outside the gene matches. CDR3 size: 15 residues. CDR1 and CDR2 (germline): MNHNS, SASEGT. The CDR3 region has the DNA TGTGCCAGCAGTGAAGGGGGGACAGGGTTTGAAAAACTGTTTTTT. Translation: CASSEGGTGFEKLFF.

This clone appeared a few times. V gene TRBV19 combines with J gene TRBJ1-2; unclear D gene. Germline V gene sequence: CDR1 LNHDA, CDR2 SQIVND (reference sequence). The CDR3 has 13 residues. The ends were cut back, 0 bases at V and 4 bases at J, with 6 bases in the middle. The CDR3 sequence is CASSIEKVYGYTF. The CDR3 bases are TGTGCCAGTAGTATAGAAAAGGTCTATGGCTACACCTTC.

The genes are TRBV7-3 and TRBJ1-1, with D possibly being TRBD1 (6 bases). The CDR3 spans 15 residues. CDR1 is SGHTA and CDR2 is FQGTGA in the germline V gene. Trimming pared 2 bases from V and 0 bases from J, leaving 10 bases between. CDR3 amino acids: CASSLGGQMNTEAFF. CDR3 DNA sequence: TGTGCCAGCAGCTTAGGGGGGCAAATGAACACTGAAGCTTTCTTT.

The chain links TRBV2 to TRBJ1-6; 7 bases align to TRBD1. CDR1 and CDR2 from the germline V gene are SNHLY and FYNNEI. J lost 7 bases, V lost 7 bases, and 4 bases had no gene match. The CDR3 sequence is 13 residues long. The CDR3: CASNGQVNSPLHF. The CDR3 bases are TGTGCCAGCAATGGACAGGTCAATTCACCCCTCCACTTT. The whole variable domain, remainder taken from reference TRBV2 and TRBJ1-6, is EPEVTQTPSHQVTQMGQEVILRCVPISNHLYFYWYRQILGQKVEFLVSFYNNEISEKSEIFDDQFSVERPDGSNFTLKIRSTKLEDSAMYFCASNGQVNSPLHFGNGTRLTVT.

The J gene is TRBJ1-1, the V gene TRBV7-9; a possible D gene is TRBD1 (6 bases). This CDR3 region has 16 residues. Germline V gene sequence: CDR1 SEHNR, CDR2 FQNEAQ (reference sequence). Trimming cost V 0 bases and J 1 base, with 12 bases left between them. The chain's CDR3 is CASSLAETGANTEAFF. CDR3 in DNA: TGTGCCAGCAGCTTAGCTGAGACAGGTGCGAACACTGAAGCTTTCTTT.

The DNA of the CDR3 is TGTGCCAGCAGTGAAGGAGACTATAATTCACCCCTCCACTTT. Amino acids: CASSEGDYNSPLHF. The J gene is TRBJ1-6, the V gene TRBV25-1; no clear D gene. V lost 2 bases and J 3 bases, leaving 5 bases between the germline ends. The CDR3 totals 14 residues. Germline V lookup: CDR1 MGHDK, CDR2 SYGVNS.

Comment on this clone: The sample has other DNA sequences that encode this CDR3 too. J is TRBJ2-5 and V is TRBV5-1, with 9 nucleotides matching TRBD2. CDR1 and CDR2 from the germline V gene are SGHRS and YFSETQ. The CDR3 is made up of 16 amino acids. Germline trimming cut 0 bases from V and 0 bases from J; bases unmatched to any gene: 3. CDR3: CASSLGLAGNQETQYF. CDR3 nucleotides: TGCGCCAGCAGCTTGGGGCTAGCGGGGAACCAAGAGACCCAGTACTTC. Full variable domain (remainder filled in from reference TRBV5-1 and TRBJ2-5): KAGVTQTPRYLIKTRGQQVTLSCSPISGHRSVSWYQQTPGQGLQFLFEYFSETQRNKGNFPGRFSGRQFSNSRSEMNVSTLELGDSALYLCASSLGLAGNQETQYFGPGTRLLVL.

The gene calls are TRBV15 and TRBJ2-2, with D perhaps matching TRBD1 (6 bases). This CDR3 region has 15 residues. Germline lookup yields CDR1 LNHNV and CDR2 YYDKDF (reference sequence). V lost 5 bases and J 4 bases, leaving 14 bases between the germline ends. The CDR3 nucleotides read TGTGCCACCAGCGAACAGGGAAGGGGCACCGGGGAGCTGTTTTTT. Its protein product is CATSEQGRGTGELFF.

The chain couples TRBV5-1 to TRBJ2-1, with TRBD2 identical over 7 bases. The CDR3 is 16 residues long. Germline CDR1 SGHRS, CDR2 YFSETQ. Trimming at V came to 3 bases and at J to 4 bases, leaving 10 bases not matched to a gene. CDR3 region: CASSSLQRGGYNEQFF. In DNA, the CDR3 is TGCGCCAGCAGCTCGCTCCAACGGGGAGGGTACAATGAGCAGTTCTTC.